This T cell receptor (beta chain) was sequenced in a study of blood T cell repertoires in COVID-19. Source study methods: Estimated nucleated cell counts came from reference gene primer amplification. This table comes from immunoSEQ multiplex PCR, and its TCRdb copy is limited to in-frame clones, with some not included. Clone size and V and J calls were adopted from that table, with D and trimming inferred from the DNA. The data contain 95,000 to 150,000 clones, roughly 89% of them singletons. This CDR3 region has 12 residues. With 5 bases removed from V and 7 bases from J, the gap between germline ends came to 10 bases. The germline V gene encodes CDR1 SGHVS and CDR2 FQNEAQ.

Sample: PBMCs or T cells enriched from blood (not recorded which). The V and J genes are TRBV7-8 and TRBJ2-3, with a weak D call TRBD2 (6 bases). This sequence was found in a woman aged 30 to 39 who had recovered from COVID-19. CDR3: CASSPWDYTQYF. In DNA, the CDR3 is TGTGCCAGCAGCCCCTGGGACTATACGCAGTATTTT.